The rows below give T cell receptor beta chains drawn from one sample of a study of T cell responses to AZD1222 COVID-19 vaccine. TCRdb's table, derived via immunoSEQ multiplex PCR, lists solely in-frame clones and lacks some. Here the sample spans about 210,000 clones, around 94% being singletons. The specimen comprised peripheral blood, sampled 28 days after the second dose of the MenACWY control vaccine. The receptors were sampled from an adult who received the MenACWY meningococcal vaccine as a control. The CDR3 runs from the conserved cysteine through the conserved F or W. A D gene is named only where the DNA matches it firmly. Clone size is not always given. Where it is, it says once, few, many or a class for expanded clones.

len	d_gene	v_gene	abundance	j_gene	CDR3aa	CDR3nt
14	.	TRBV5-4	.	TRBJ2-2	CASSVTGATGELFF	TGTGCCAGCAGCGTGACAGGTGCCACCGGGGAGCTGTTTTTT
16	TRBD2	TRBV6-1	.	TRBJ2-3	CASSASSGRGSDTQYF	TGTGCCAGCAGTGCCTCTAGCGGGAGGGGATCAGATACGCAGTATTTT
12	.	TRBV3-1/TRBV3-2	.	TRBJ1-1	CASSYSGTEAFF	TGTGCCAGCAGCTACAGCGGGACTGAAGCTTTCTTT
15	.	TRBV24-1	once	TRBJ1-5	CATSDLGGVYQPQHF	TGTGCCACCAGTGACCTCGGGGGTGTGTATCAGCCCCAGCATTTT
16	.	TRBV7-9	.	TRBJ1-4	CASSFRVPQGEEKLFF	TGTGCCAGCAGCTTTAGGGTCCCCCAGGGCGAAGAAAAACTGTTTTTT
17	TRBD2	TRBV25-1	.	TRBJ2-1	CASSDHRSGRYRNEQFF	TGTGCCAGCAGTGATCACCGAAGCGGGAGATATCGGAATGAGCAGTTCTTC
14	.	TRBV27	.	TRBJ1-5	CASSLTGTYQPQHF	TGTGCCAGCAGTTTAACCGGGACCTATCAGCCCCAGCATTTT
16	.	TRBV9	once	TRBJ1-6	CASSSAESSYNSPLHF	TGTGCCAGCAGCTCCGCAGAATCCTCCTATAATTCACCCCTCCACTTT
15	TRBD1	TRBV4-2	.	TRBJ2-7	CASSQSGTASYEQYF	TGTGCCAGCAGCCAATCCGGGACAGCCTCCTACGAGCAGTACTTC
14	.	TRBV18	.	TRBJ2-7	CASSGAGAHNEQYF	TGTGCCAGCTCAGGGGCGGGGGCGCACAACGAGCAGTACTTC
17	.	TRBV9	.	TRBJ2-2	CASSVELGLRNTGELFF	TGTGCCAGCAGCGTAGAGTTGGGGCTCAGGAACACCGGGGAGCTGTTTTTT
14	.	TRBV6-5	.	TRBJ1-1	CASSYGTTATEAFF	TGTGCCAGCAGTTATGGGACGACAGCCACTGAAGCTTTCTTT
13	.	TRBV6-5	.	TRBJ2-1	CASKRALNYEQFF	TGTGCCAGTAAACGAGCCCTTAATTATGAGCAGTTCTTC
17	.	TRBV4-1	once	TRBJ2-5	CASSPFLGHTRGETQYF	TGCGCCAGCAGCCCCTTCCTTGGACATACGAGGGGGGAGACCCAGTACTTC
13	.	TRBV6-7	.	TRBJ1-2	CASTKRDSYGYTF	TGTGCCAGCACCAAAAGGGACTCCTATGGCTACACCTTC
17	.	TRBV4-1	.	TRBJ1-6	CASSQDPVEQGYSPLHF	TGCGCCAGCAGCCAAGATCCTGTTGAACAGGGCTATTCACCCCTCCACTTT
15	TRBD2	TRBV9	.	TRBJ2-1	CASTETSGGNNEQFF	TGTGCCAGCACCGAGACTAGCGGGGGCAACAATGAGCAGTTCTTC
17	TRBD1	TRBV28	.	TRBJ1-1	CASSPGTGPSGDTEAFF	TGTGCCAGCAGCCCCGGGACAGGGCCCTCGGGGGACACTGAAGCTTTCTTT
13	.	TRBV7-3	.	TRBJ2-5	CASSFGPEETQYF	TGTGCCAGCTCCTTCGGCCCGGAGGAGACCCAGTACTTC
13	.	TRBV12-5	.	TRBJ2-7	CASGPPSPYEQYF	TGTGCTAGTGGTCCACCAAGCCCCTACGAGCAGTACTTC
13	.	TRBV11-2	.	TRBJ1-5	CASSLAGEQPQHF	TGTGCCAGCAGCTTAGCGGGGGAACAGCCCCAGCATTTT
16	TRBD2	TRBV27	.	TRBJ2-2	CASSLGLAGVTGELFF	TGTGCCAGCAGTCTCGGACTAGCGGGAGTCACCGGGGAGCTGTTTTTT
16	TRBD1	TRBV18	.	TRBJ1-5	CASSVTGTGGNQPQHF	TGTGCCAGCTCAGTAACCGGGACAGGGGGCAATCAGCCCCAGCATTTT
13	TRBD1	TRBV6-5	.	TRBJ1-2	CASRPDRVYGYTF	TGTGCCAGCAGGCCCGACAGGGTGTATGGCTACACCTTC
13	.	TRBV7-2	.	TRBJ1-5	CASSLQGNQPQHF	TGTGCCAGCAGCTTACAGGGTAATCAGCCCCAGCATTTT
13	.	TRBV12-3/TRBV12-4	.	TRBJ1-3	CASSLREGHTIYF	TGTGCCAGCAGTTTGAGGGAGGGTCACACCATATATTTT
16	.	TRBV4-1	.	TRBJ2-1	CASSQAEDNVYNEQFF	TGCGCCAGCAGCCAAGCGGAGGACAACGTCTACAATGAGCAGTTCTTC
14	.	TRBV10-1	.	TRBJ2-7	CASNPGTASYEQYF	TGCGCCAGCAACCCCGGGACTGCCTCCTACGAGCAGTACTTC
15	.	TRBV29-1	.	TRBJ1-3	CSVPDPGSSGNTIYF	TGCAGCGTGCCCGATCCCGGGTCTTCTGGAAACACCATATATTTT
12	.	TRBV11-2	.	TRBJ2-1	CASSPGLVGQFF	TGTGCCAGCAGCCCGGGGTTGGTTGGGCAGTTCTTC
13	.	TRBV28	.	TRBJ1-5	CASSRQADQPQHF	TGTGCCAGCAGTAGACAGGCGGATCAGCCCCAGCATTTT
13	TRBD1	TRBV29-1	.	TRBJ1-2	CSVADRGVGGYTF	TGCAGCGTGGCTGACAGGGGCGTGGGGGGCTACACCTTC
12	TRBD2	TRBV5-5	.	TRBJ2-5	CASRLAGETQYF	TGTGCCAGCAGATTAGCGGGCGAGACCCAGTACTTC
14	.	TRBV6-2/TRBV6-3	.	TRBJ2-7	CASSQTRMPYEQYF	TGTGCCAGCAGTCAAACAAGGATGCCCTACGAGCAGTACTTC
16	TRBD2	TRBV2	.	TRBJ2-1	CASSFIGTSASNEQFF	TGTGCCAGCAGTTTTATTGGGACTAGTGCATCCAATGAGCAGTTCTTC
16	TRBD1	TRBV4-3	.	TRBJ1-2	CASSQMAGQGNYGYTF	TGCGCCAGCAGCCAAATGGCGGGACAGGGTAACTATGGCTACACCTTC
14	.	TRBV19	.	TRBJ1-5	CASSRESSNQPQHF	TGTGCCAGTAGTCGGGAAAGTAGCAATCAGCCCCAGCATTTT
15	.	TRBV2	.	TRBJ1-4	CASSVRGTIGEKLFF	TGTGCCAGCAGTGTCCGCGGGACCATCGGGGAAAAACTGTTTTTT
13	.	TRBV11-2	.	TRBJ2-5	CASSLDHQETQYF	TGTGCCAGCAGCTTAGATCACCAAGAGACCCAGTACTTC
14	.	TRBV9	.	TRBJ2-7	CASSVGLLGWEQYF	TGTGCCAGCAGCGTGGGACTCCTCGGCTGGGAGCAGTACTTC
16	.	TRBV7-9	.	TRBJ1-4	CASSFRTGKVGEKLFF	TGTGCCAGCAGCTTCCGAACAGGGAAAGTTGGCGAAAAACTGTTTTTT
17	.	TRBV5-1	.	TRBJ1-2	CASSVETGSVGNYGYTF	TGCGCCAGCAGCGTCGAGACAGGCAGTGTGGGAAACTATGGCTACACCTTC
18	TRBD2	TRBV5-4	.	TRBJ2-2	CASSLVIAGGPDTGELFF	TGTGCCAGCAGCTTGGTGATAGCGGGGGGGCCCGACACCGGGGAGCTGTTTTTT
14	.	TRBV6-5	.	TRBJ1-2	CASSYSYGGAGYTF	TGTGCCAGCAGTTACTCCTACGGGGGTGCTGGCTACACCTTC
15	TRBD2	TRBV5-1	.	TRBJ2-2	CASSIRTSGFGELFF	TGCGCCAGCAGCATAAGGACTAGCGGGTTCGGGGAGCTGTTTTTT
13	.	TRBV6-5	.	TRBJ1-2	CASSYSRGDGYTF	TGTGCCAGCAGTTACTCGAGGGGGGATGGCTACACCTTC
15	.	TRBV30	.	TRBJ1-1	CAWSALLGRNTEAFF	TGTGCCTGGAGTGCACTCTTGGGCCGGAACACTGAAGCTTTCTTT
13	.	TRBV9	.	TRBJ1-2	CASTLGSGGGYTF	TGTGCCAGCACCCTGGGAAGTGGAGGGGGCTACACCTTC
13	TRBD2	TRBV5-1	.	TRBJ2-1	CASSLVGGNEQFF	TGCGCCAGCAGCTTGGTCGGGGGGAATGAGCAGTTCTTC
14	.	TRBV13	.	TRBJ1-2	CASSLGRGVGGYTF	TGTGCCAGCAGCTTAGGCCGGGGGGTTGGCGGCTACACCTTC
13	.	TRBV6-6	.	TRBJ1-1	CASSYSIESEAFF	TGTGCCAGCAGTTACTCGATAGAGTCTGAAGCTTTCTTT
14	.	TRBV5-1	.	TRBJ2-7	CASSLRGPAYEQYF	TGCGCCAGCAGCCTCAGGGGTCCCGCCTACGAGCAGTACTTC
18	TRBD1	TRBV18	.	TRBJ1-1	CASSPYATGTGINTEAFF	TGTGCCAGCTCACCTTACGCAACCGGGACAGGGATAAACACTGAAGCTTTCTTT
14	.	TRBV5-1	.	TRBJ1-1	CASSLRSKDTEAFF	TGCGCCAGCAGCTTGCGATCTAAGGACACTGAAGCTTTCTTT